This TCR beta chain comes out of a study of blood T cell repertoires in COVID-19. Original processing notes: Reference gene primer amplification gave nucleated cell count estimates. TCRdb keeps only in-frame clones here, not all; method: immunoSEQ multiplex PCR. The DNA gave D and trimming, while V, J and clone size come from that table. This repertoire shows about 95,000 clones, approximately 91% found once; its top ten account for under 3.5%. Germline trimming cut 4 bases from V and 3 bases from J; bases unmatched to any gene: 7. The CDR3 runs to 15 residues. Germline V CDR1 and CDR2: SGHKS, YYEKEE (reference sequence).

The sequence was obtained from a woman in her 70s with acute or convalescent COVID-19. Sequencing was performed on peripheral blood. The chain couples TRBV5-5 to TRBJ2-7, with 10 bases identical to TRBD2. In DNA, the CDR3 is TGTGCCAGCAGCACTGGACTAGCGGTTAGCTACGAGCAGTACTTC. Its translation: CASSTGLAVSYEQYF.